This T cell receptor beta chain was sequenced for a study of regulatory T cells in long-lasting Graves disease. Points from the study as a whole: Whereas 900 to 1,000 public clonotypes were shared by new patients, persistent patients shared more, at under 3,000.

There are 14 residues in the CDR3. V shed 6 bases and J shed 12 bases, with 20 bases lying between them. Many counts were recorded for this clonotype. Its antigen is undetermined. In building TCR beta libraries, iRepertoire HTBI primers were used together with Arm-PCR of CDR3 regions. TCRdb reprocessed the multiplex PCR reads via MiXCR and lists one record per CDR3 protein. Here the sample spans around 400,000 distinct CDR3 sequences, around 23% being singletons. Time point: persistent/refractory GD, antithyroid drugs over 5 years with positive TRAb. PBMC RNA was the source of the TCR library. Patients came through an endocrinology department, and that department was in Xi'an, China.

This material consisted of peripheral blood mononuclear cells (PBMCs), taken when the disease was refractory, from a patient treated with antithyroid drugs. The clonotype comes from a woman aged 40 to 49 with Graves disease. This chain links TRBV12-3 or TRBV12-4 with TRBJ1-4, with D unresolved. The CDR3 DNA reads TGTGCCAGCAGCAACGGGGTCCCAAAGGTGGAACTGTTTTTT. This translates into CASSNGVPKVELFF.